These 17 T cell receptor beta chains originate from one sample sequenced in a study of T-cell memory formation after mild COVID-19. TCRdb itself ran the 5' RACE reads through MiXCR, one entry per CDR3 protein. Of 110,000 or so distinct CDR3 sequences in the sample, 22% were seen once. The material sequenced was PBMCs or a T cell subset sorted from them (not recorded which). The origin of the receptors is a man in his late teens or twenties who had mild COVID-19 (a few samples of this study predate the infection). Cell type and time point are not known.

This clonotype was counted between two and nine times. The CDR3 is CAISEEPLGTQYF. The CDR3 bases are TGTGCCATCAGTGAGGAACCGCTTGGGACGCAGTATTTT. The chain recombines TRBV10-3 with TRBJ2-3; no definite D call. The germline V gene encodes CDR1 ENHRY and CDR2 SYGVKD. V was pared by 2 bases and J by 9 bases, with 12 bases between. This CDR3 comprises 13 residues.

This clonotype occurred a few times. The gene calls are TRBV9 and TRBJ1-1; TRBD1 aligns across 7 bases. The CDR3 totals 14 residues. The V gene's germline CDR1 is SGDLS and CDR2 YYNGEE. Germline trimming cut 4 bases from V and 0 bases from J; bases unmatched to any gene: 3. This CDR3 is CASSLGTVNTEAFF. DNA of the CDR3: TGTGCCAGCAGCCTAGGGACAGTGAACACTGAAGCTTTCTTT.

CDR3 amino acids: CASSSPSGTEAFF. CDR3 nucleotide sequence: TGTGCCAGCAGCTCCCCCAGCGGCACTGAAGCTTTCTTT. This chain joins TRBV11-2 and TRBJ1-1; unclear D gene. CDR1 and CDR2 (germline): SGHAT, FQNNGV. The CDR3 is made up of 13 amino acids. V lost 4 bases, J lost 4 bases, and 10 bases lay in between.

CDR3 DNA sequence: TGTGCCAGCAGCGCGCCCCCGGGACAGGCCGACAATGAGCAGTTCTTC. Translation: CASSAPPGQADNEQFF. The J gene is TRBJ2-1, the V gene TRBV7-3, with 8 nucleotides matching TRBD1. CDR3 length: 16 amino acids. V was clipped by 5 bases and J by 5 bases; unmatched bases: 11. Germline-derived CDR1 and CDR2 are SGHTA and FQGTGA.

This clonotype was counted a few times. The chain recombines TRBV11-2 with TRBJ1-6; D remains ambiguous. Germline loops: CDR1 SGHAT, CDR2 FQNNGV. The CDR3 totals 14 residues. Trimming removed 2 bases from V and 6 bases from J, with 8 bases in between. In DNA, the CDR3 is TGTGCCAGCAGCTTAAGCCGGTTTAATTCACCCCTCCACTTT. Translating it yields CASSLSRFNSPLHF.

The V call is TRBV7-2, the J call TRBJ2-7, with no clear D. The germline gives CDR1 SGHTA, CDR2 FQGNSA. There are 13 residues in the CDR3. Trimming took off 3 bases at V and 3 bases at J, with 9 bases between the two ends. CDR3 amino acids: CASSFGEVYEQYF. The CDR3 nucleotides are TGTGCCAGCAGCTTTGGGGAAGTCTACGAGCAGTACTTC.

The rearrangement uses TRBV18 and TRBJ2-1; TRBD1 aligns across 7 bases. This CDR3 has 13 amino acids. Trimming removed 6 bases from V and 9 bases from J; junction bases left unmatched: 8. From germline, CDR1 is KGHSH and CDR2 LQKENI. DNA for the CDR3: TGTGCCAGCTCGCCCACAGGGGCGGTTGAGCAGTTCTTC. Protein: CASSPTGAVEQFF. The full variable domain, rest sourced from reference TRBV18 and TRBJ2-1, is NAGVMQNPRHLVRRRGQEARLRCSPMKGHSHVYWYRQLPEEGLKFMVYLQKENIIDESGMPKERFSAEFPKEGPSILRIQQVVRGDSAAYFCASSPTGAVEQFFGPGTRLTVL.

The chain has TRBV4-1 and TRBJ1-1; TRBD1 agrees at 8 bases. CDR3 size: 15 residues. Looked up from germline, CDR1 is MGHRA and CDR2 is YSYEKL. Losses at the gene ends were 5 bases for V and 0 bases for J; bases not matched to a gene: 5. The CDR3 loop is CASSERDRMNTEAFF. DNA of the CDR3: TGCGCCAGCAGCGAACGGGACAGGATGAACACTGAAGCTTTCTTT.

CDR3 DNA sequence: TGTGCCAGCAGCCCCCCGGGACGGCACCAAGAGACCCAGTACTTC. This encodes CASSPPGRHQETQYF. The chain links TRBV7-9 to TRBJ2-5, with D perhaps matching TRBD1 or TRBD2 (5 bases each). CDR1 and CDR2 from the germline V gene are SEHNR and FQNEAQ (reference sequence). The CDR3 length is 15 residues. V was cut by 5 bases and J by 0 bases, with 13 bases left in between.

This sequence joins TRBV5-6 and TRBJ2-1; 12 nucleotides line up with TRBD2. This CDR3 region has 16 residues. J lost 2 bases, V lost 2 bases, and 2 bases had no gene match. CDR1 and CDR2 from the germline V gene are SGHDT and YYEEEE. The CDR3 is CASSLLAGGTYNEQFF. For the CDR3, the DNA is TGTGCCAGCAGCTTACTAGCGGGGGGAACCTACAATGAGCAGTTCTTC.

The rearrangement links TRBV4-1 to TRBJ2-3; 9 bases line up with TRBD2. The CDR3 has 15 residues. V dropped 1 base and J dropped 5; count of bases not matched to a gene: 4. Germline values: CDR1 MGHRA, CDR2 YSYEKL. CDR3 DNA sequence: TGCGCCAGCAGCCAAGGGACTAGCGTCTTAGATACGCAGTATTTT. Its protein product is CASSQGTSVLDTQYF.

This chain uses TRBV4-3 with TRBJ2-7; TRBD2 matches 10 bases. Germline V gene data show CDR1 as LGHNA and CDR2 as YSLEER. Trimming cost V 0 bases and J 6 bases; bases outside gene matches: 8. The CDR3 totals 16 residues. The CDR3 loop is CASSQETGTSVGEQYF. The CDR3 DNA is TGCGCCAGCAGCCAAGAAACCGGGACTAGCGTCGGCGAGCAGTACTTC.

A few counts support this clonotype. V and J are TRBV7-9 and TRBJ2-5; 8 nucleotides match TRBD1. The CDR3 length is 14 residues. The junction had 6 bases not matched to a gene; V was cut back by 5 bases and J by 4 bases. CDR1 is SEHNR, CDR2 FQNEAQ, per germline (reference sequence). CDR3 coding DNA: TGTGCCAGCAGCCCGCCCGACAGGGGAGAGACCCAGTACTTC. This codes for CASSPPDRGETQYF.

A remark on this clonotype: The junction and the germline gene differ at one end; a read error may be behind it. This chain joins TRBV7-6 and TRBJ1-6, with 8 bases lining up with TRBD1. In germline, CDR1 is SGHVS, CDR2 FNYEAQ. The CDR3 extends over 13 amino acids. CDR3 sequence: CASSSDRGRPLNF. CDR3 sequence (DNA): TGTGCCAGCAGCAGCGACAGGGGACGACCCCTCAACTTT.

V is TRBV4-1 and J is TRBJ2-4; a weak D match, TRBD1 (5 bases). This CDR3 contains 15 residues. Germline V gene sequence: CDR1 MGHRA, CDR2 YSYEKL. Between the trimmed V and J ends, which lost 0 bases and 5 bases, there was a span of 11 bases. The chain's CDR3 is CASSQDQAGQNIQYF. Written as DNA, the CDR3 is TGCGCCAGCAGCCAAGATCAGGCAGGGCAAAACATTCAGTACTTC.

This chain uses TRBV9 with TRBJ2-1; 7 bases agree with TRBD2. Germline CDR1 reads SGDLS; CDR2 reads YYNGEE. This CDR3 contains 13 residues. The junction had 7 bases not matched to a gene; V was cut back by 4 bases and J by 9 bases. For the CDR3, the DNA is TGTGCCAGCAGCCTCCGGACTAGTGGTGAGCAGTTCTTC. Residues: CASSLRTSGEQFF.

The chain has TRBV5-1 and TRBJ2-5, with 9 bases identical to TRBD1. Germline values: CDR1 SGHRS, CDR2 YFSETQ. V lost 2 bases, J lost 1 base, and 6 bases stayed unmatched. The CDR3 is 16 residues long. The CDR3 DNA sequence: TGCGCCAGCAGCTTCCAACTGACAGGGGGCCAAGAGACCCAGTACTTC. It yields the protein CASSFQLTGGQETQYF.